The 21 T cell receptor beta chains given below trace back to one sample, sequenced in a study of blood T cell repertoires in COVID-19. Profiling relied on immunoSEQ multiplex PCR, and the TCRdb table lists in-frame clones only, not all of them. Of about 99,000 clones listed, 86% are singletons. The source material was peripheral blood. These receptors all stem from a woman between 55 and 75 years old in a cohort sampled during active or convalescent COVID-19.

V usage is TRBV12-3 or TRBV12-4 and J usage is TRBJ1-1; D unresolved. The CDR3 runs 13 residues. Trimming pared 3 bases from V and 1 base from J, leaving 6 bases between. The CDR3 spells CASSFTGNTEAFF. The CDR3 DNA follows: TGTGCCAGCAGTTTTACCGGGAACACTGAAGCTTTCTTT.

The rearrangement uses TRBV6-6 and TRBJ1-5; unclear D gene. The CDR3 totals 14 residues. The germline V and J ends were trimmed by 7 bases and 3 bases, with 13 bases remaining between them. Germline assignment: CDR1 MNHNY and CDR2 SVGAGI (reference sequence). This CDR3 reads CASTFSGTNQPQHF. As DNA, the CDR3 is TGTGCCAGCACCTTTTCGGGAACCAATCAGCCCCAGCATTTT.

The rearrangement uses TRBV6-1 and TRBJ2-3, with TRBD2 matching over 11 bases. J was trimmed by 0 bases and V by 3 bases; bases with no gene match: 2. The CDR3 spans 16 residues. CDR1 and CDR2 from the germline V gene are MNHNS and SASEGT. DNA for the CDR3: TGTGCCAGCAGTGAGGGACTAGCGGCCAGCACAGATACGCAGTATTTT. Translation gives CASSEGLAASTDTQYF.

This chain joins TRBV1 and TRBJ2-1; whether TRBD2, the table's D call, matches the DNA was not checked. TRBV1 is classified as a pseudogene. The CDR3 spans 20 residues. This CDR3 reads CTSSQGGLAPGESSYNEQFF. The DNA of the CDR3 is TGCACCAGCAGCCAAGGGGGCCTAGCGCCGGGGGAAAGCTCCTACAATGAGCAGTTCTTC.

Only one count was recorded for this clone. The CDR3 loop reads CASSAGGGLGTEAFF. The CDR3 DNA reads TGTGCCAGCAGCGCGGGGGGTGGATTAGGCACTGAAGCTTTCTTT. This chain links TRBV9 with TRBJ1-1; perhaps TRBD1 as D (5 bases). CDR1 and CDR2 from the germline V gene are SGDLS and YYNGEE. CDR3 length: 15 residues. V dropped 3 bases and J dropped 4 bases, with 16 bases sitting between them.

CDR3 in amino acids: CASSDSWTANSPLHF. CDR3 bases: TGTGCCAGCAGTGACTCATGGACAGCCAATTCACCCCTCCACTTT. The chain combines TRBV6-4 with TRBJ1-6, with a possible D match to TRBD1 (6 bases). The CDR3 runs to 15 residues. Deletions cut 0 bases from V and 7 bases from J, with 10 bases between. Per the germline V gene, CDR1 is MRHNA and CDR2 is SNTAGT.

The gene calls are TRBV5-8 and TRBJ1-2, with 7 bases lining up with TRBD1. V shed 0 bases, J shed 7 bases, and the junction held 9 bases outside the gene matches. Looked up from germline, CDR1 is SGHTS and CDR2 is YDEGEE. The CDR3 covers 15 residues. The CDR3 nucleotides read TGTGCCAGCAGCTTGGTGCCCCTACAGGGGCCTGGCTACACCTTC. Residues: CASSLVPLQGPGYTF. The full variable domain, with the rest looked up from reference TRBV5-8 and TRBJ1-2, is EAGVTQSPTHLIKTRGQQATLRCSPISGHTSVYWYQQALGLGLQFLLWYDEGEERNRGNFPPRFSGRQFPNYSSELNVNALELEDSALYLCASSLVPLQGPGYTFGSGTRLTVV.

This chain joins TRBV12-5 and TRBJ2-6; TRBD1 matches at 7 bases. The CDR3 length is 16 residues. Germline lookup yields CDR1 LGHNT and CDR2 FRNRAP. The ends lost 6 bases at V and 0 bases at J; junction bases unmatched: 5. CDR3 sequence reads: CASGRSGGSGANVLTF. Here the CDR3 DNA reads TGTGCTAGTGGCCGTTCAGGGGGCTCTGGGGCCAACGTCCTGACTTTC.

The rearrangement links TRBV27 to TRBJ2-3, with D uncertain. V dropped 0 bases and J dropped 0 bases, with 4 bases sitting between them. Germline CDR1 MNHEY, CDR2 SMNVEV (reference sequence). The CDR3 is 14 residues long. CDR3 coding DNA: TGTGCCAGCAGTTTATCAACTAGCACAGATACGCAGTATTTT. Protein sequence: CASSLSTSTDTQYF.

The chain is built from TRBV28 and TRBJ1-1, with a weak D call TRBD1 (5 bases). V shed 3 bases and J shed 4 bases, with 12 bases lying between them. The CDR3 has 14 amino acids. The germline V gene encodes CDR1 MDHEN and CDR2 SYDVKM. The CDR3 nucleotides read TGTGCCAGCAGTTTGAGTGGGGGGGGCACTGAAGCTTTCTTT. This encodes CASSLSGGGTEAFF. Supplemented by reference TRBV28 and TRBJ1-1, the full variable domain reads DVKVTQSSRYLVKRTGEKVFLECVQDMDHENMFWYRQDPGLGLRLIYFSYDVKMKEKGDIPEGYSVSREKKERFSLILESASTNQTSMYLCASSLSGGGTEAFFGQGTRLTVV.

The J gene is TRBJ1-1, the V gene TRBV18; tentative D call: TRBD1 (5 bases). The CDR3 consists of 15 residues. Per the germline V gene, CDR1 is KGHSH and CDR2 is LQKENI. Trimming took off 6 bases at V and 2 bases at J, with 16 bases between the two ends. Written as DNA, the CDR3 is TGTGCCAGCTCTTCGTGGGGGGATGGAAACACTGAAGCTTTCTTT. It codes for CASSSWGDGNTEAFF.

V usage is TRBV4-1 and J usage is TRBJ2-5; no clear D. Trimming removed 0 bases at V and 2 bases at J, with 7 bases between. The germline V gene encodes CDR1 MGHRA and CDR2 YSYEKL. This CDR3 spans 14 amino acids. The CDR3 DNA sequence: TGCGCCAGCAGCCAAGATGGCCTGCAAGAGACCCAGTACTTC. Its translation is CASSQDGLQETQYF.

The V call is TRBV19, the J call TRBJ2-7; TRBD1 agrees at 7 bases. The germline V gene encodes CDR1 LNHDA and CDR2 SQIVND (reference sequence). The CDR3 loop spans 13 amino acids. V gave up 5 bases and J gave up 5 bases; unmatched junction bases: 6. CDR3 sequence reads: CASSLRQGNEQYF. As DNA, the CDR3 is TGTGCCAGTAGTCTCAGACAGGGAAACGAGCAGTACTTC.

V gene TRBV7-3 combines with J gene TRBJ2-3; 10 bases map to TRBD2. The CDR3 runs to 15 residues. The trim removed 1 base at V and 5 bases at J, leaving 3 bases unmatched. Germline loops: CDR1 SGHTA, CDR2 FQGTGA. The CDR3 loop reads CASSLRLAGVDTQYF. CDR3 DNA sequence: TGTGCCAGCAGCTTAAGACTAGCGGGTGTAGATACGCAGTATTTT.

V and J are TRBV5-1 and TRBJ2-1; tentative D call: TRBD1 (6 bases). CDR3 size: 17 residues. Germline V gene data show CDR1 as SGHRS and CDR2 as YFSETQ. The V end lost 4 bases, the J end lost 8 bases, and 25 bases lay between the germline ends. CDR3 nucleotide sequence: TGCGCCAGCAGCCTAATACAGGGTTCGCGGGCTGGGGATGAGCAGTTCTTC. Encoded protein: CASSLIQGSRAGDEQFF. Variable domain in full (rest from reference TRBV5-1 and TRBJ2-1): KAGVTQTPRYLIKTRGQQVTLSCSPISGHRSVSWYQQTPGQGLQFLFEYFSETQRNKGNFPGRFSGRQFSNSRSEMNVSTLELGDSALYLCASSLIQGSRAGDEQFFGPGTRLTVL.

This clone occurred once. The chain joins TRBV27 to TRBJ2-7; the D gene is possibly TRBD2 (6 bases). V was pared by 6 bases and J by 2 bases, with 17 bases between. CDR1 is MNHEY and CDR2 is SMNVEV in the germline V gene (reference sequence). This CDR3 spans 15 amino acids. The CDR3 protein is CASSPRASDPYEQYF. DNA of the CDR3: TGTGCCAGCAGCCCCCGAGCTAGCGACCCCTACGAGCAGTACTTC.

This chain links TRBV12-3 or TRBV12-4 with TRBJ2-7, with 7 bases matching TRBD2. This CDR3 spans 13 amino acids. CDR3 sequence reads: CATALGGSYEQYF. The CDR3 DNA is TGTGCGACAGCGCTCGGGGGGTCCTACGAGCAGTACTTC.

V and J are TRBV5-4 and TRBJ2-3, with a weak D call TRBD1 (5 bases). The V end lost 4 bases, the J end lost 4 bases, and 16 bases lay between the germline ends. Germline V gene sequence: CDR1 SGHNT, CDR2 YYREEE (reference sequence). CDR3 size: 15 residues. CDR3 sequence: CASSELQGRADTQYF. The CDR3 DNA reads as TGTGCCAGCAGCGAGCTCCAGGGTCGGGCAGATACGCAGTATTTT.

The chain is built from TRBV20-1 and TRBJ1-2; D uncertain. The CDR3 consists of 15 residues. In germline, CDR1 is DFQATT, CDR2 SNEGSKA (reference sequence). With 3 bases removed from V and 8 bases from J, the gap between germline ends came to 22 bases. In DNA, the CDR3 is TGCAGTGCTAGTATGGGCGGCAGAGGGTTAGGAGGCTACACCTTC. It yields the protein CSASMGGRGLGGYTF.

This chain links TRBV5-4 with TRBJ2-5, with D hard to call. CDR1 SGHNT and CDR2 YYREEE come from the germline V gene (reference sequence). The CDR3 spans 12 residues. The V and J ends lost 2 bases and 1 base respectively, with 3 bases between them. The CDR3 DNA is TGTGCCAGCAGCTTCGGCCAAGAGACCCAGTACTTC. This gives the protein CASSFGQETQYF.

This sequence joins TRBV28 and TRBJ1-1; 8 nucleotides agree with TRBD1. The V and J ends lost 2 bases and 1 base, in that order; junction bases with no gene match: 6. This CDR3 has 16 residues. The germline V gene has CDR1 MDHEN and CDR2 SYDVKM. CDR3 nucleotide sequence: TGTGCCAGCAGTTTAGCGCAGGGGGCGGGGAACACTGAAGCTTTCTTT. Translation: CASSLAQGAGNTEAFF.